The 21 T cell receptor beta chains presented below share a single source sample, sequenced in a study of T cell repertoires in chronic hepatitis B. Method: immunoSEQ multiplex PCR; TCRdb's copy keeps in-frame clones and lacks some. The sample shows around 200 clones, roughly 80% of them seen only once. Sequencing was carried out using HBV core (core169) epitope-specific CD8+ T cells from PBMCs. Receptor source: a human donor with chronic hepatitis B virus infection.

This clone was seen once. The gene calls are TRBV21-1 and TRBJ2-4; the D call in the table, TRBD2, was not verified against the DNA. TRBV21-1 is a pseudogene segment. This CDR3 is 16 amino acids long. The CDR3 sequence is CASRSLAQQRKNIQYF. The CDR3 region has the DNA TGTGCCAGCCGCAGTCTAGCACAGCAAAGAAAAAACATTCAGTACTTC.

The chain uses TRBV6-5 and TRBJ1-5, with D unclear. The CDR3 sequence is 15 residues long. Germline V CDR1 and CDR2: MNHEY, SVGAGI. Trimming removed 2 bases at V and 0 bases at J, with 8 bases between. The CDR3 DNA follows: TGTGCCAGCAGTTACAGGCAGGATAGCAATCAGCCCCAGCATTTT. It encodes CASSYRQDSNQPQHF.

This clone has a handful of counts. This chain uses TRBV9 with TRBJ2-2, with D possibly matching TRBD1 (7 bases). Trimming cost V 8 bases and J 7 bases, with 12 bases left between them. The germline V gene has CDR1 SGDLS and CDR2 YYNGEE. The CDR3 runs 12 residues. For the CDR3, the DNA is TGTGCCAGTCAGGGGGGAGGCGGGGAGCTGTTTTTT. Protein product: CASQGGGGELFF.

The rearrangement links TRBV19 to TRBJ2-5; TRBD2 matches at 8 bases. Germline trimming cut 6 bases from V and 4 bases from J; bases unmatched to any gene: 19. This CDR3 comprises 18 residues. CDR1 is LNHDA, CDR2 SQIVND, per germline (reference sequence). The CDR3 sequence is CASSLHRRQAGVRETQYF. CDR3 DNA sequence: TGTGCCAGTAGCCTTCACCGCCGACAAGCGGGAGTAAGAGAGACCCAGTACTTC.

To note about this clone: One end of the junction fails to match germline, which may point to a read error. CDR3 sequence (DNA): TGTGCTAGCAGCCCCCGGACTAGCGGGGGTGAGGAGACCCAGTACTTC. This gives the protein CASSPRTSGGEETQYF. The rearrangement uses TRBV7-7 and TRBJ2-5; 13 bases are shared with TRBD2. This CDR3 is 16 amino acids long. Looked up from germline, CDR1 is SSHAT and CDR2 is FNYEAQ (reference sequence).

The CDR3 here is CASSVRAGQSGNQPQHF. CDR3 DNA: TGTGCCAGCAGCGTAAGGGCGGGTCAGAGTGGCAATCAGCCCCAGCATTTT. The chain couples TRBV5-5 to TRBJ1-5; no reliable D call. CDR1 is SGHKS and CDR2 is YYEKEE in the germline V gene (reference sequence). V lost 4 bases and J lost 2, with 19 bases in between. CDR3 length: 17 amino acids.

V and J are TRBV19 and TRBJ1-3; D is undetermined. Trimming took off 3 bases at V and 0 bases at J, with 18 bases between the two ends. Per the germline V gene, CDR1 is LNHDA and CDR2 is SQIVND (reference sequence). The CDR3 has 18 residues. The CDR3 region has the DNA TGTGCCAGTAGTATGGGCGACACCCTCTCTTTCTCTGGAAACACCATATATTTT. It specifies CASSMGDTLSFSGNTIYF.

The chain recombines TRBV21-1 with TRBJ1-4; TRBD1, the table's D call, was not compared with the DNA. TRBV21-1 is listed as a pseudogene. The CDR3 runs to 16 residues. The CDR3 nucleotides are TGTGCCAGCAGCTCCCAAAGGACAGTCGGGAATGAAAAACTGTTTTTT. Its protein product is CASSSQRTVGNEKLFF.

The chain joins TRBV27 to TRBJ2-7; TRBD1 agrees at 7 bases. V lost 6 bases to trimming and J lost 0 bases; unmatched junction nucleotides: 2. This CDR3 spans 13 amino acids. From germline, CDR1 is MNHEY and CDR2 SMNVEV (reference sequence). The CDR3 coding sequence is TGTGCCAGCAGCCGGGACAGCTCCTACGAGCAGTACTTC. Translating gives CASSRDSSYEQYF.

The chain recombines TRBV13 with TRBJ2-7; tentative D call: TRBD1 (5 bases). Germline CDR1 and CDR2: PRHDT and FYEKMQ (reference sequence). This CDR3 spans 13 amino acids. Trimming cost V 3 bases and J 4 bases, with 10 bases left between them. CDR3 in amino acids: CASSFGRVYEQYF. CDR3 DNA: TGTGCCAGCAGCTTCGGCAGGGTTTACGAGCAGTACTTC.

CDR3 DNA: TGTGCCAGCACCCCCTCGACGACCTTAGGGGAAAAACTGTTTTTT. It specifies CASTPSTTLGEKLFF. This chain uses TRBV7-9 with TRBJ1-4, with D unresolved. Germline assignment: CDR1 SEHNR and CDR2 FQNEAQ (reference sequence). The CDR3 has 15 amino acids. V was trimmed by 7 bases and J by 8 bases, leaving 20 bases between them.

This sequence joins TRBV11-2 and TRBJ1-4, with no clear D. The germline V and J ends were trimmed by 2 bases and 0 bases, with 13 bases remaining between them. This CDR3 spans 17 amino acids. The germline V gene encodes CDR1 SGHAT and CDR2 FQNNGV. The CDR3 protein is CASSLIARPATNEKLFF. As DNA, the CDR3 is TGTGCCAGCAGCTTAATAGCGAGGCCTGCAACTAATGAAAAACTGTTTTTT. Variable domain in full (rest from reference TRBV11-2 and TRBJ1-4): EAGVAQSPRYKIIEKRQSVAFWCNPISGHATLYWYQQILGQGPKLLIQFQNNGVVDDSQLPKDRFSAERLKGVDSTLKIQPAKLEDSAVYLCASSLIARPATNEKLFFGSGTQLSVL.

The V call is TRBV27, the J call TRBJ1-1; 10 bases match TRBD1. The CDR3 has 19 amino acids. After removal of 6 bases from V and 0 bases from J, the junction contained 16 bases not matched to a gene. From germline, CDR1 is MNHEY and CDR2 SMNVEV (reference sequence). The CDR3 protein is CASRPGPGTGVRMNTEAFF. DNA for the CDR3: TGTGCCAGCAGACCTGGGCCGGGGACAGGGGTTCGAATGAACACTGAAGCTTTCTTT.

This chain uses TRBV15 with TRBJ2-1; TRBD2 agrees at 8 bases. The trim removed 4 bases at V and 4 bases at J, leaving 12 bases unmatched. This CDR3 is 17 amino acids long. From germline, CDR1 is LNHNV and CDR2 YYDKDF (reference sequence). CDR3 sequence: CATSINLLAAKYNEQFF. CDR3 DNA: TGTGCCACCAGCATTAATTTACTAGCGGCGAAGTACAATGAGCAGTTCTTC.

The V call is TRBV6-1, the J call TRBJ2-7; 8 bases align to TRBD1. In germline, CDR1 is MNHNS, CDR2 SASEGT. V shed 1 base and J 2 bases; nucleotides not matched to a gene: 4. The CDR3 totals 15 residues. The chain's CDR3 is CASSEGTGSAYEQYF. In DNA, the CDR3 is TGTGCCAGCAGTGAAGGGACAGGGTCGGCCTACGAGCAGTACTTC.

The chain combines TRBV18 with TRBJ2-2; 7 bases are a match to TRBD1. This CDR3 is 15 amino acids long. Germline assignment: CDR1 KGHSH and CDR2 LQKENI. With 6 bases clipped from V and 3 bases from J, the junction kept 7 bases outside the gene matches. The CDR3 DNA reads as TGTGCCAGCTCCCCCGACAGGGACGACACCGGGGAGCTGTTTTTT. Protein sequence: CASSPDRDDTGELFF.

The chain joins TRBV2 to TRBJ1-1, with D possibly matching TRBD1 (5 bases). Trimming shortened V by 4 bases and J by 7 bases, and 13 bases separated the two germline ends. This CDR3 has 13 amino acids. CDR1 and CDR2 (germline): SNHLY, FYNNEI. The CDR3 DNA reads TGTGCCAGCAGTGTCGGGGGGAACGGTGAAGCTTTCTTT. As protein: CASSVGGNGEAFF.

J is TRBJ2-3 and V is TRBV4-1, with TRBD1 as a possible D gene (6 bases). CDR3 length: 17 residues. The ends were cut back, 1 base at V and 2 bases at J, with 16 bases in the middle. Germline V CDR1 and CDR2: MGHRA, YSYEKL. As DNA, the CDR3 is TGCGCCAGCAGCCAAGTAGGCCTTGGGGACAACACAGATACGCAGTATTTT. Amino acids: CASSQVGLGDNTDTQYF.

This rearrangement joins TRBV29-1 to TRBJ1-1, with D tentatively TRBD1 (5 bases). V lost 7 bases and J lost 4, with 16 bases in between. Germline loops: CDR1 SQVTM, CDR2 ANQGSEA. This CDR3 spans 13 amino acids. The CDR3 loop reads CSAQGGEGTEAFF. The CDR3 DNA reads TGCAGCGCCCAGGGAGGGGAGGGCACTGAAGCTTTCTTT.

The chain has TRBV10-3 and TRBJ2-5, with D perhaps matching TRBD1 or TRBD2 (5 bases each). The J call is uncertain, as TRBJ2-7 better fits the DNA end. The germline gives CDR1 ENHRY, CDR2 SYGVKD. The CDR3 runs 13 residues. CDR3 bases: TGTGCCACTGGGGACGGAGGATACGGCGAGCAGTACTTC. As protein: CATGDGGYGEQYF.

Notes on this clone: A junction end diverges from the germline sequence, so it may reflect a read error. The genes are TRBV11-2 and TRBJ2-7; D gene unclear. The CDR3 length is 12 residues. Germline CDR1 SGHAT, CDR2 FQNNGV. Written as DNA, the CDR3 is TGTACCAGCAGCTTACCCCACTACGAGCAGTACTTC. This codes for CTSSLPHYEQYF.